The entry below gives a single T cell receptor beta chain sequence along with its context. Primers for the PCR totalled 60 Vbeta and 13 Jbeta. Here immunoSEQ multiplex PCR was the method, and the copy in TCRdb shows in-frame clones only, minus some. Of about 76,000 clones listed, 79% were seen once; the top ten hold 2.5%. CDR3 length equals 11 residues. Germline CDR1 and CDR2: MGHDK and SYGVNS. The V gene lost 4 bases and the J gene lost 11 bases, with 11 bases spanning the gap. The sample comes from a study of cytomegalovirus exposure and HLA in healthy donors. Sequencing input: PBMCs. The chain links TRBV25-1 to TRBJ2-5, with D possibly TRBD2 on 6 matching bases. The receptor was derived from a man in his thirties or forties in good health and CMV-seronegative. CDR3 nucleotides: TGTGCCAGCAGTGGGGGGGTAGGGCAGTACTTC. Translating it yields CASSGGVGQYF.